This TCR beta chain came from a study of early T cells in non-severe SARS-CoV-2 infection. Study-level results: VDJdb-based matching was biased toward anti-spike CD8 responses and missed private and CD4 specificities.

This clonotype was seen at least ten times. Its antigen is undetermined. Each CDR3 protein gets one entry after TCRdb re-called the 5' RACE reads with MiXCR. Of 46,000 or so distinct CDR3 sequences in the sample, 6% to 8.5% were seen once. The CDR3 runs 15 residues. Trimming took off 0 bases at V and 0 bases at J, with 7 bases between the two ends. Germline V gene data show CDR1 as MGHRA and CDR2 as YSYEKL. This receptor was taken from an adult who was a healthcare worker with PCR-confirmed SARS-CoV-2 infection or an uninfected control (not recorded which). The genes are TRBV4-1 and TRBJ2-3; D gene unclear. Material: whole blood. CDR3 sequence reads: CASSQESSSTDTQYF. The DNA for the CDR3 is TGCGCCAGCAGCCAAGAGTCGTCTAGCACAGATACGCAGTATTTT.